This TCR beta chain emerged from a study of regulatory T cells in long-lasting Graves disease. Study-level results: When disease was persistent, TRBV28, TRBJ1-2 and TRBJ2-5 were the favored segments. Persistent Graves' patients showed reduced TCR diversity versus newly diagnosed patients.

Time point specified: newly diagnosed GD, antithyroid drugs for less than 3 months. There was RNA extracted from PBMCs, and the TCR library was made from it. As for this clonotype: Antigen specificity is unknown.

Researchers made TCR beta libraries by using iRepertoire HTBI primers and running Arm-PCR on CDR3 regions. Under the authors' procedure: Identification across samples found more than 55 TRBV and 12 to 15 TRBJ segments. TCRdb recomputed calls from the multiplex PCR reads with MiXCR, one row per CDR3 protein. The V and J calls were not made by the authors but by TCRdb's processing. The sample lists some 340,000 distinct CDR3 sequences, 10% to 15% occurring once. The CDR3 covers 19 residues. V was cut by 2 bases and J by 4 bases, with 26 bases left in between. Germline assignment: CDR1 LNHDA and CDR2 SQIVND (reference sequence). The same specimen was also included in a second study, on T cells in Graves' hyperthyroidism and ophthalmopathy.

The chain recombines TRBV19 with TRBJ1-1; possibly TRBD1 for D (5 bases). The sample here was peripheral blood mononuclear cells (PBMCs), taken at new diagnosis, from a patient treated with antithyroid drugs. The clonotype was recovered from a young woman with Graves disease. CDR3 nucleotide sequence: TGTGCCAGTAGTATACCGACAGCGAGGGGCCTCAAGGTGAGCACTGAAGCTTTCTTT. It yields the protein CASSIPTARGLKVSTEAFF.